The clone carrying this T cell receptor (beta chain) was found many times. As yet, its antigen is unknown. The sample is drawn from a study of breast tumors, draining lymph nodes, adjacent tissues. Regarding the study as a whole: Tumor TCR diversity was below lymph nodes but above nontumor tissue.

Trimming left V 6 bases short and J 2 bases short, with 14 bases between. CDR3 length equals 15 residues. The germline V gene encodes CDR1 SGHTA and CDR2 FQGNSA. Breast cancer patients provided tissue from their axillary draining lymph nodes. TCRdb redid the calling of the multiplex PCR reads with MiXCR, one entry per CDR3 protein. Of about 120,000 distinct CDR3 sequences listed, 15% to 20% are singletons. This receptor was identified in a female donor with breast cancer. Some clones in this sample may be carry-over from other donors' samples. The chain employs TRBV7-2 and TRBJ2-1; TRBD2 might be the D (6 bases). Sample: axillary lymph node tissue. CDR3: CASRPPRGTYNEQFF. In nucleotides, the CDR3 is TGTGCCAGCAGACCCCCGCGGGGCACCTACAATGAGCAGTTCTTC.